The 12 T cell receptor beta chains below all came from one sample that was sequenced in a study of blood T cells in healthy people across ages. With a J-beta primer mix and a sample-barcoded 5' primer, a second PCR ran about 7 to 12 cycles. TCRdb redid the calling of the 5' RACE reads with MiXCR, one entry per CDR3 protein. Of hundreds of thousands of distinct CDR3 sequences listed, around 38% are singletons. The sample was blood. Every receptor here comes from an elderly man in good health.

The genes are TRBV15 and TRBJ1-2, with D possibly TRBD1 on 5 matching bases. Germline CDR1 is LNHNV and CDR2 is YYDKDF (reference sequence). CDR3 length equals 15 residues. Trimming shortened V by 8 bases and J by 3 bases, and 19 bases separated the two germline ends. CDR3 sequence (DNA): TGTGCCACCTTCATATCGGGGGAGACCGACTATGGCTACACCTTC. Protein: CATFISGETDYGYTF.

The chain joins TRBV6-2 or TRBV6-3 to TRBJ2-3; D ambiguous. Germline CDR1 and CDR2: MNHEY and SVGEGT. The CDR3 runs to 13 residues. Trimming removed 5 bases at V and 9 bases at J, with 15 bases between. The CDR3 here is CASSDFGLPTQYF. The CDR3 DNA reads TGTGCCAGCAGTGACTTCGGGTTACCCACGCAGTATTTT.

The chain is built from TRBV5-1 and TRBJ2-1; 8 bases align to TRBD2. Germline CDR1 is SGHRS and CDR2 is YFSETQ. This CDR3 comprises 18 residues. V lost 4 bases to trimming and J lost 6 bases; unmatched junction nucleotides: 18. The CDR3 loop reads CASSPTGGERERVNEQFF. In DNA, the CDR3 is TGCGCCAGCAGCCCGACCGGGGGGGAGCGGGAGAGGGTCAATGAGCAGTTCTTC.

This clonotype was found a few times. The gene calls are TRBV6-2 or TRBV6-3 and TRBJ2-5; TRBD1 aligns across 7 bases. The CDR3 runs to 16 residues. With V trimmed by 5 bases and J by 3 bases, 12 bases remained unmatched. Germline values: CDR1 MNHEY, CDR2 SVGEGT. The CDR3 loop reads CASSKISTGVKETQYF. The CDR3 nucleotides read TGTGCCAGCAGTAAGATTTCAACAGGGGTGAAAGAGACCCAGTACTTC.

The DNA of the CDR3 is TGTGCCACCAGCAGATCCGTAAGACAGGGACTCTATGGCTACACCTTC. Translated, it gives CATSRSVRQGLYGYTF. This chain links TRBV15 with TRBJ1-2; 7 bases agree with TRBD1. V shed 2 bases and J 4 bases; nucleotides not matched to a gene: 10. This CDR3 contains 16 residues. Germline CDR1 LNHNV, CDR2 YYDKDF (reference sequence).

Only a few counts were recorded for this clonotype. The chain has TRBV15 and TRBJ2-7; no definite D call. The CDR3 extends over 12 amino acids. Trimming cost V 0 bases and J 4 bases, with 4 bases left between them. Germline CDR1 is LNHNV and CDR2 is YYDKDF (reference sequence). CDR3 sequence: CATSREEYEQYF. CDR3 DNA: TGTGCCACCAGCAGAGAGGAGTACGAGCAGTACTTC.

This clonotype occurred once. The V gene is TRBV20-1, the J gene TRBJ1-1, with no clear D. The germline V and J ends were trimmed by 4 bases and 1 base, with 13 bases remaining between them. The CDR3 contains 14 residues. The germline CDR1 and CDR2 sequences are DFQATT and SNEGSKA (reference sequence). CDR3: CSAKKEPRNTEAFF. The CDR3 region has the DNA TGCAGTGCTAAAAAAGAGCCCAGGAACACTGAAGCTTTCTTT.

This chain uses TRBV7-2 with TRBJ1-2; 10 nucleotides agree with TRBD1. Trimming took 5 bases from V and 4 from J; bases not matched to a gene: 7. The V gene's germline CDR1 is SGHTA and CDR2 FQGNSA. There are 15 residues in the CDR3. The CDR3 reads CASSQQTGGTYGYTF. CDR3 coding DNA: TGTGCCAGCAGCCAACAGACAGGGGGCACCTATGGCTACACCTTC. The entire variable domain, with the rest obtained from reference TRBV7-2 and TRBJ1-2, is as follows: GAGVSQSPSNKVTEKGKDVELRCDPISGHTALYWYRQSLGQGLEFLIYFQGNSAPDKSGLPSDRFSAERTGGSVSTLTIQRTQQEDSAVYLCASSQQTGGTYGYTFGSGTRLTVV.

With respect to this clonotype: Germline is not matched at one junction end, which may reflect a read error. The chain is built from TRBV7-2 and TRBJ2-1; the D is unclear. The CDR3 is made up of 16 amino acids. Germline V gene lookup returns CDR1 SGHTA and CDR2 FQGNSA. The CDR3 loop is CAGSLEVALTNNEQFF. In DNA form, the CDR3 reads TGTGCCGGCAGCTTAGAAGTCGCGTTAACCAACAATGAGCAGTTCTTC.

The rearrangement joins TRBV27 to TRBJ2-1, with 7 bases aligning to TRBD1. Unmatched junction bases numbered 10, after V lost 7 bases and J lost 10 bases. CDR1 MNHEY and CDR2 SMNVEV come from the germline V gene (reference sequence). This CDR3 is 13 amino acids long. CDR3 residues: CASTTRLTGEQFF. In DNA, the CDR3 is TGTGCCAGCACTACTCGACTGACAGGGGAGCAGTTCTTC.

The V call is TRBV6-2 or TRBV6-3, the J call TRBJ2-7; weak D call: TRBD2 (5 bases). The V end was cut by 6 bases, the J end by 2 bases, with 11 bases between. Germline CDR1 MNHEY, CDR2 SVGEGT. The CDR3 has 13 residues. The CDR3, as DNA: TGTGCCAGCAGCCGGGGAGTTGCCTACGAGCAGTACTTC. Translation: CASSRGVAYEQYF.

In the case of this clonotype: An end of the junction differs from the germline gene, which may be a read error. The chain uses TRBV10-1 and TRBJ2-3, with D tentatively TRBD1 (6 bases). Germline V gene data show CDR1 as WNHNN and CDR2 as SYGVQD (reference sequence). The CDR3 loop spans 14 amino acids. The CDR3 loop is CASSGQVSTDTKYF. The CDR3 DNA reads TGCGCCAGCAGTGGACAGGTCAGCACAGATACGAAGTATTTT.